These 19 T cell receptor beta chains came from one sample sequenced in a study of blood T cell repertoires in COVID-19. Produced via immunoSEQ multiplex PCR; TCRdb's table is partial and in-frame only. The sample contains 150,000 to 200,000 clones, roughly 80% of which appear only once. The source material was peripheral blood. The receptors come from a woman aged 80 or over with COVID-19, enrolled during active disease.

The CDR3 loop reads CASSLLRDTQYF. The CDR3 bases are TGTGCCAGCAGCTTACTCAGAGATACGCAGTATTTT. The chain uses TRBV7-6 and TRBJ2-3; D remains unclear. The CDR3 is 12 residues long. Per the germline V gene, CDR1 is SGHVS and CDR2 is FNYEAQ. Trimming removed 2 bases from V and 5 bases from J, with 5 bases in between.

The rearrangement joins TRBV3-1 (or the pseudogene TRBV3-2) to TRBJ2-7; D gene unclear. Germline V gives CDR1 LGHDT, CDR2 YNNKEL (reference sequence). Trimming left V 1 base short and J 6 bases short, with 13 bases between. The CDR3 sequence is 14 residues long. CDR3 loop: CASSQGRSVSEQYF. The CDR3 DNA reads TGTGCCAGCAGCCAAGGTCGGTCTGTTTCCGAGCAGTACTTC.

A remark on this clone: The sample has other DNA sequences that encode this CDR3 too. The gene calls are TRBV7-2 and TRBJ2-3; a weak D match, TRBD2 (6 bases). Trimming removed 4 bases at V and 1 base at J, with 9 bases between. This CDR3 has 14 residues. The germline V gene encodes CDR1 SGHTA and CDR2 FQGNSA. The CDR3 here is CASSSPGGTDTQYF. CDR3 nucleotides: TGTGCCAGCAGCTCCCCGGGAGGCACAGATACGCAGTATTTT. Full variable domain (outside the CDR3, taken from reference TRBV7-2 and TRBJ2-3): GAGVSQSPSNKVTEKGKDVELRCDPISGHTALYWYRQSLGQGLEFLIYFQGNSAPDKSGLPSDRFSAERTGGSVSTLTIQRTQQEDSAVYLCASSSPGGTDTQYFGPGTRLTVL.

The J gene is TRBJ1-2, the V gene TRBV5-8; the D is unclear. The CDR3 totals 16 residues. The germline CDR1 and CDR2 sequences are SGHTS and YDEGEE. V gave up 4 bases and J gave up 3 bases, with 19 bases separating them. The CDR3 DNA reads TGTGCCAGCAGCCGTTGGTATACAGCACTTTACTATGGCTACACCTTC. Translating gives CASSRWYTALYYGYTF. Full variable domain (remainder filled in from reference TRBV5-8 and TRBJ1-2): EAGVTQSPTHLIKTRGQQATLRCSPISGHTSVYWYQQALGLGLQFLLWYDEGEERNRGNFPPRFSGRQFPNYSSELNVNALELEDSALYLCASSRWYTALYYGYTFGSGTRLTVV.

The CDR3 loop is CASSRGQALSSYNSPLHF. The DNA for the CDR3 is TGTGCCAGCAGCCGGGGACAGGCCCTAAGCTCCTATAATTCACCCCTCCACTTT. This chain links TRBV9 with TRBJ1-6; 8 bases agree with TRBD1. Germline V lookup: CDR1 SGDLS, CDR2 YYNGEE. The length of the CDR3 is 18 residues. J gave up 0 bases and V 4 bases, and 9 bases lay outside the gene matches.

This CDR3 reads CASSGSAFTTYSNEQYF. For the CDR3, the DNA is TGTGCCAGCAGCGGTAGCGCGTTCACGACATATTCCAACGAGCAGTACTTC. V usage is TRBV3-1 (or the pseudogene TRBV3-2) and J usage is TRBJ2-7; weak D call: TRBD2 (5 bases). With 5 bases removed from V and 5 bases from J, the gap between germline ends came to 25 bases. There are 17 residues in the CDR3. The germline CDR1 and CDR2 sequences are LGHDT and YNNKEL (reference sequence).

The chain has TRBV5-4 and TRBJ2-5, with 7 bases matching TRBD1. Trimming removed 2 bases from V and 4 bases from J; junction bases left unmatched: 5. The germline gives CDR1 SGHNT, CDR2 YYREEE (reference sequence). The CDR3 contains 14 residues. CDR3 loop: CASSFEDRRETQYF. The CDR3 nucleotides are TGTGCCAGCAGCTTTGAGGACAGGAGAGAGACCCAGTACTTC.

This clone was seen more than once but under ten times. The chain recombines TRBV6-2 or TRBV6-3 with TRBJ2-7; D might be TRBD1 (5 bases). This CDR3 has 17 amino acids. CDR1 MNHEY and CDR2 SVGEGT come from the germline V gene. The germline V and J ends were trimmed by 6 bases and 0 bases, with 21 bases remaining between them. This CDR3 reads CASSHLGPVRSSYEQYF. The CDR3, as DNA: TGTGCCAGCAGCCACTTGGGGCCGGTACGGAGCTCCTACGAGCAGTACTTC.

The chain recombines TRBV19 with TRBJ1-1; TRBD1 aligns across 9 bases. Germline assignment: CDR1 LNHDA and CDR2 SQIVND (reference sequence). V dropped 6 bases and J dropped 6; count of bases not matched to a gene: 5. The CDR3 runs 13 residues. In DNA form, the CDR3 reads TGTGCCAGTAGGGGGACAGGGAAGGCTGAAGCTTTCTTT. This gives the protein CASRGTGKAEAFF.

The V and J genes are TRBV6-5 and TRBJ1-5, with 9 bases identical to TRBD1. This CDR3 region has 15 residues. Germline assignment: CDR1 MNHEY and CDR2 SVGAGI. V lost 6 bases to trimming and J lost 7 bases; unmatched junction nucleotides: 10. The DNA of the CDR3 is TGTGCCAGCAGCCCAGGGACAGGGCTTGGGCAGCCCCAGCATTTT. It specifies CASSPGTGLGQPQHF.

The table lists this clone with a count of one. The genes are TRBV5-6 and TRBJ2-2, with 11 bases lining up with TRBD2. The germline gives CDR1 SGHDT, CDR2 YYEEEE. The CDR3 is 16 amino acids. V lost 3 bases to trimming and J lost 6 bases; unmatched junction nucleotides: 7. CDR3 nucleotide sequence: TGTGCCAGCAGCTCCCCGGCTAGCGGGAGGTCCGGGGAGCTGTTTTTT. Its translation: CASSSPASGRSGELFF. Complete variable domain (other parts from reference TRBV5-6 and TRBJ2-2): DAGVTQSPTHLIKTRGQQVTLRCSPKSGHDTVSWYQQALGQGPQFIFQYYEEEERQRGNFPDRFSGHQFPNYSSELNVNALLLGDSALYLCASSSPASGRSGELFFGEGSRLTVL.

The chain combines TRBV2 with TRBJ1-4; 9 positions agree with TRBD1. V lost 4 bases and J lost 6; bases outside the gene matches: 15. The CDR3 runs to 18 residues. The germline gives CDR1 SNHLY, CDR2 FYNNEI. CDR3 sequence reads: CASSGPDRGENWDEKLFF. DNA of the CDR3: TGTGCCAGCAGTGGGCCCGACAGGGGGGAAAATTGGGATGAAAAACTGTTTTTT. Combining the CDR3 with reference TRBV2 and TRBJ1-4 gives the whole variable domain EPEVTQTPSHQVTQMGQEVILRCVPISNHLYFYWYRQILGQKVEFLVSFYNNEISEKSEIFDDQFSVERPDGSNFTLKIRSTKLEDSAMYFCASSGPDRGENWDEKLFFGSGTQLSVL.

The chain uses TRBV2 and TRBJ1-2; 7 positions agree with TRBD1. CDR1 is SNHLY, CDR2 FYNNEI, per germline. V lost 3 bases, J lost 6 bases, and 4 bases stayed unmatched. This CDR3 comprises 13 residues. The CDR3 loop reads CASSDQGEDGYTF. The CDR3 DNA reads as TGTGCCAGCAGTGACCAGGGGGAGGATGGCTACACCTTC.

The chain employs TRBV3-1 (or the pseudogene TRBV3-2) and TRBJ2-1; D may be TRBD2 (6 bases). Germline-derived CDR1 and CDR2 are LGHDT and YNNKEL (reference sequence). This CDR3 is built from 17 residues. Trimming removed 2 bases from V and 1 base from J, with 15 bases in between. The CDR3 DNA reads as TGTGCCAGCAGCCAAAACCTAGCGCCGATATCCTACAATGAGCAGTTCTTC. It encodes CASSQNLAPISYNEQFF.

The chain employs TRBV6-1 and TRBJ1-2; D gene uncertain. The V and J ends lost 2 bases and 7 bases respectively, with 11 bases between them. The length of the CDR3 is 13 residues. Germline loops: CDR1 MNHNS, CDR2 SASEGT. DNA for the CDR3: TGTGCCAGCAGTGAATCTACAGAGGGTGGCTACACCTTC. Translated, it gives CASSESTEGGYTF.

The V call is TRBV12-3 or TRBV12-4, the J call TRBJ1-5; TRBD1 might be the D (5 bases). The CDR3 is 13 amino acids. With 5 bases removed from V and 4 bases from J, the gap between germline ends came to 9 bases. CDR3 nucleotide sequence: TGTGCCAGCAGTCCACAGGAAAATCAGCCCCAGCATTTT. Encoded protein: CASSPQENQPQHF.

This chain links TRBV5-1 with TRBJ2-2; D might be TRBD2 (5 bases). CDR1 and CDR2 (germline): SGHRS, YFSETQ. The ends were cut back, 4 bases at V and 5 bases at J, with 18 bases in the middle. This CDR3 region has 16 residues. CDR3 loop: CASSPGVSLWTGELFF. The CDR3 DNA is TGCGCCAGCAGCCCCGGGGTCTCCCTCTGGACCGGGGAGCTGTTTTTT.

In nucleotides, the CDR3 is TGTGCCATCAGTGACTTCACAGATACGCAGTATTTT. This gives the protein CAISDFTDTQYF. J is TRBJ2-3 and V is TRBV10-3; D gene uncertain. V shed 3 bases and J shed 2 bases, with 3 bases lying between them. CDR1 is ENHRY and CDR2 is SYGVKD in the germline V gene. This CDR3 is built from 12 residues.

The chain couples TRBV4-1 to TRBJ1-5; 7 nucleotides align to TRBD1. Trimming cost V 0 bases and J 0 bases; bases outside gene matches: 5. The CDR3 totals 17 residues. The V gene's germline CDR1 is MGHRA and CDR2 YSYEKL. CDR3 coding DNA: TGCGCCAGCAGCCAAGATAGGGGGCGTTATAGCAATCAGCCCCAGCATTTT. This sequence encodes CASSQDRGRYSNQPQHF.